A selection of T cell receptor beta chains follows, all from one sample in a study of cytotoxic CD8 clonotypes in ibrutinib-treated CLL. This table comes from immunoSEQ multiplex PCR, and its TCRdb copy is limited to in-frame clones, with some not included. The data show about 50,000 clones, roughly 70% seen once. Sequencing was performed on PBMCs, taken after 12 months of ibrutinib treatment. The receptors here all came from a human donor with chronic lymphocytic leukemia. The CDR3 runs from the conserved cysteine through the conserved F or W. The order of the fields is clone size, J gene, V gene, D gene, CDR3 protein, CDR3 DNA. The D gene is left open where the match is weak. Where a row states a size, it is once, few, many or the class of an expanded clone; other rows omit it.

clone_size: -
j_call: TRBJ1-2
v_call: TRBV6-1
d_call: -
cdr3_aa: CASSEASGSNYGYTF
cdr3_nt: TGTGCCAGCAGTGAAGCCAGCGGTTCTAACTATGGCTACACCTTC

clone_size: -
j_call: TRBJ1-2
v_call: TRBV10-3
d_call: -
cdr3_aa: CAISERGGWGYTF
cdr3_nt: TGTGCCATCAGTGAGAGGGGAGGTTGGGGCTACACCTTC

clone_size: -
j_call: TRBJ1-3
v_call: TRBV4-2
d_call: -
cdr3_aa: CASSHPVTAISGNTIYF
cdr3_nt: TGTGCCAGCAGCCACCCGGTGACAGCGATCTCTGGAAACACCATATATTTT

clone_size: -
j_call: TRBJ2-6
v_call: TRBV30
d_call: -
cdr3_aa: CAWSPGANANVLTF
cdr3_nt: TGTGCCTGGAGCCCCGGGGCCAATGCCAACGTCCTGACTTTC

clone_size: -
j_call: TRBJ2-7
v_call: TRBV27
d_call: TRBD2
cdr3_aa: CASRTSGTARGEQYF
cdr3_nt: TGTGCCAGCAGGACTAGCGGGACCGCCAGGGGCGAGCAGTACTTC

clone_size: -
j_call: TRBJ1-5
v_call: TRBV6-1
d_call: TRBD1
cdr3_aa: CASRETGQENQPQHF
cdr3_nt: TGTGCCAGCAGAGAAACCGGACAGGAGAATCAGCCCCAGCATTTT

clone_size: few
j_call: TRBJ2-7
v_call: TRBV28
d_call: -
cdr3_aa: CASRMGEQYF
cdr3_nt: TGTGCCAGCAGGATGGGGGAGCAGTACTTC

clone_size: -
j_call: TRBJ2-3
v_call: TRBV27
d_call: -
cdr3_aa: CASSPPSLADTQYF
cdr3_nt: TGTGCCAGCAGTCCCCCCTCCCTGGCAGATACGCAGTATTTT

clone_size: -
j_call: TRBJ1-2
v_call: TRBV11-2
d_call: TRBD1
cdr3_aa: CASSMTGSYGYTF
cdr3_nt: TGTGCCAGCAGCATGACAGGGAGCTATGGCTACACCTTC

clone_size: -
j_call: TRBJ1-4
v_call: TRBV30
d_call: -
cdr3_aa: CAWSPMGQGATNEKLFF
cdr3_nt: TGTGCCTGGAGCCCCATGGGACAAGGGGCAACTAATGAAAAACTGTTTTTT

clone_size: -
j_call: TRBJ2-7
v_call: TRBV29-1
d_call: TRBD1
cdr3_aa: CSVEESDRGHEQYF
cdr3_nt: TGCAGCGTTGAAGAGTCAGACAGGGGCCACGAGCAGTACTTC

clone_size: -
j_call: TRBJ2-7
v_call: TRBV21-1
d_call: -
cdr3_aa: CASSKVVYRLAATYEQYF
cdr3_nt: TGTGCCAGCAGCAAAGTAGTTTATAGGCTAGCGGCAACCTACGAGCAGTACTTC

clone_size: -
j_call: TRBJ1-1
v_call: TRBV5-4
d_call: -
cdr3_aa: CASSLVGGSTEAFF
cdr3_nt: TGTGCCAGCAGCTTGGTAGGTGGGAGCACTGAAGCTTTCTTT

clone_size: -
j_call: TRBJ1-4
v_call: TRBV7-9
d_call: -
cdr3_aa: CASSLDGATNEKLFF
cdr3_nt: TGTGCCAGCAGCTTAGATGGTGCAACTAATGAAAAACTGTTTTTT

clone_size: -
j_call: TRBJ2-2
v_call: TRBV6-1
d_call: -
cdr3_aa: CASLPGTLVGELFF
cdr3_nt: TGTGCCAGCCTACCCGGGACCCTTGTCGGGGAGCTGTTTTTT

clone_size: once
j_call: TRBJ1-2
v_call: TRBV9
d_call: TRBD1
cdr3_aa: CASSPGQGLGDYGYTF
cdr3_nt: TGTGCCAGCAGCCCCGGACAGGGGCTGGGGGACTATGGCTACACCTTC

clone_size: -
j_call: TRBJ1-2
v_call: TRBV7-9
d_call: -
cdr3_aa: CASSLGPVRYGYTF
cdr3_nt: TGTGCCAGCAGCTTAGGTCCTGTTCGCTATGGCTACACCTTC

clone_size: few
j_call: TRBJ2-4
v_call: TRBV4-3
d_call: -
cdr3_aa: CASSQEAFRDIQYF
cdr3_nt: TGCGCCAGCAGCCAAGAAGCGTTCCGAGACATTCAGTACTTC

clone_size: -
j_call: TRBJ2-3
v_call: TRBV5-4
d_call: -
cdr3_aa: CASSARLGTDTQYF
cdr3_nt: TGTGCCAGCAGCGCTAGACTAGGAACAGATACGCAGTATTTT

clone_size: few
j_call: TRBJ2-7
v_call: TRBV5-1
d_call: -
cdr3_aa: CASSPGVEQYF
cdr3_nt: TGCGCCAGCAGCCCAGGGGTCGAGCAGTACTTC